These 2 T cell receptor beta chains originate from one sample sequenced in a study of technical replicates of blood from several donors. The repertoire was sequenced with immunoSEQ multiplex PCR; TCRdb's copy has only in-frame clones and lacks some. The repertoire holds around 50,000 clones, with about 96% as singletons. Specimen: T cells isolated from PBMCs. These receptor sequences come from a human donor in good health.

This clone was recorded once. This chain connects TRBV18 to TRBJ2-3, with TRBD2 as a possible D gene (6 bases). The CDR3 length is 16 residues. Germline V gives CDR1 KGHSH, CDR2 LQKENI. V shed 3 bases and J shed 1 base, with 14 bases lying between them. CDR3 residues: CASSPSAQRGTDTQYF. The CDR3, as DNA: TGTGCCAGCTCACCCTCCGCCCAGCGGGGCACAGATACGCAGTATTTT.

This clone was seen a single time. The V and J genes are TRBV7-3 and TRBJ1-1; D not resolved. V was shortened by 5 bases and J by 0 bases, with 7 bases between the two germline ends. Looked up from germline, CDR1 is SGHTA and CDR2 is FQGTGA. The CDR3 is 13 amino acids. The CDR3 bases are TGTGCCAGCAGCCCCCACATGAACACTGAAGCTTTCTTT. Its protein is CASSPHMNTEAFF.